The sequence of this T cell receptor beta chain was determined in a study of cytomegalovirus exposure and HLA in healthy donors. Study-wide results and caveats: Analysis was carried out at a later point, and it linked a missense DCLRE1C variant to TCR beta V- and J-gene trimming. Rarity marked most TCR sequences, yet some public TCRs occurred in many donors.

As concerns this clone: What it binds is unknown.

V shed 4 bases and J 6 bases; nucleotides not matched to a gene: 10. CDR1 and CDR2 (germline): SGHRS, YFSETQ. The length of the CDR3 is 15 residues. Use of 60 Vbeta and 13 Jbeta primers characterized the PCR. Assay: immunoSEQ multiplex PCR; the TCRdb copy retains only in-frame clones and omits some. The repertoire consists of 110,000 or so clones, with approximately 72% occurring once and the leading ten covering 2% to 2.5%. Sequenced sample: PBMCs. V usage is TRBV5-1 and J usage is TRBJ2-7; 10 nucleotides line up with TRBD1. The TCR was taken from a man under 40 in good health and CMV-seronegative. CDR3 residues: CASSLGTGDFVEQYF. CDR3 bases: TGCGCCAGCAGCCTAGGGACAGGGGATTTCGTCGAGCAGTACTTC.